These 24 T cell receptor beta chains were all obtained from the same sample, sequenced in a study of control samples from healthy donors and cancer patients. Repertoires were generated with immunoSEQ multiplex PCR, while TCRdb's copy carries only in-frame clones and drops some. Counted here are about 160,000 clones, 94% occurring once; the ten biggest clones make up over 6.5%. Sequences were obtained from blood. The source is a woman in her forties in good health.

V and J are TRBV4-3 and TRBJ2-1; 9 bases fit TRBD2. Germline-derived CDR1 and CDR2 are LGHNA and YSLEER. There are 16 residues in the CDR3. V was pared by 1 base and J by 8 bases, with 9 bases of the junction left unmatched. The DNA for the CDR3 is TGCGCCAGCAGCCAAGTAGGGACTAGCTATGGACATGAGCAGTTCTTC. This codes for CASSQVGTSYGHEQFF.

This sequence joins TRBV6-2 or TRBV6-3 and TRBJ2-7; D gene unclear. Trimming shortened V by 6 bases and J by 5 bases, and 8 bases separated the two germline ends. Per germline, CDR1 MNHEY and CDR2 SVGEGT. This CDR3 contains 11 residues. The CDR3 reads CASSRVDEQYF. DNA of the CDR3: TGTGCCAGCAGCCGGGTGGACGAGCAGTACTTC.

The V and J genes are TRBV7-6 and TRBJ2-2; D ambiguous. CDR1 is SGHVS, CDR2 FNYEAQ, per germline. The V gene lost 5 bases and the J gene lost 6 bases, with 19 bases spanning the gap. This CDR3 spans 16 amino acids. CDR3 protein: CASSRQAPKGPGELFF. CDR3 sequence (DNA): TGTGCCAGCAGCCGCCAGGCCCCGAAAGGACCCGGGGAGCTGTTTTTT.

The rearrangement uses TRBV3-1 (or the pseudogene TRBV3-2) and TRBJ1-2; tentative D call: TRBD1 (6 bases). This CDR3 is built from 14 residues. Germline CDR1 and CDR2: LGHDT and YNNKEL (reference sequence). V dropped 2 bases and J dropped 6 bases, with 13 bases sitting between them. The CDR3 nucleotides read TGTGCCAGCAGCCAAATGGAGTACAGGGATGGCTACACCTTC. Amino acid sequence: CASSQMEYRDGYTF.

This chain joins TRBV19 and TRBJ1-2, with no clear D. The V gene's germline CDR1 is LNHDA and CDR2 SQIVND (reference sequence). The CDR3 is made up of 14 amino acids. V was trimmed by 3 bases and J by 4 bases, leaving 12 bases between them. The CDR3 sequence: CASSIQAGPYGYTF. The CDR3 bases are TGTGCCAGTAGTATCCAGGCAGGACCCTATGGCTACACCTTC. The entire variable domain, with the rest obtained from reference TRBV19 and TRBJ1-2, is as follows: DGGITQSPKYLFRKEGQNVTLSCEQNLNHDAMYWYRQDPGQGLRLIYYSQIVNDFQKGDIAEGYSVSREKKESFPLTVTSAQKNPTAFYLCASSIQAGPYGYTFGSGTRLTVV.

V and J are TRBV4-1 and TRBJ1-2; D not resolved. The V end was cut by 0 bases, the J end by 4 bases, with 15 bases between. This CDR3 contains 16 residues. CDR1 and CDR2 from the germline V gene are MGHRA and YSYEKL. The CDR3, as DNA: TGCGCCAGCAGCCAAGAACCCTTCCGGGAGATCTATGGCTACACCTTC. Encoded protein: CASSQEPFREIYGYTF.

The V and J genes are TRBV11-3 and TRBJ1-1; D remains ambiguous. Trimming pared 1 base from V and 1 base from J, leaving 7 bases between. This CDR3 has 14 amino acids. Germline values: CDR1 SGHNT, CDR2 YENEEA. CDR3 DNA: TGTGCCAGCAGCTTAGGATCAGCGAACACTGAAGCTTTCTTT. Its translation: CASSLGSANTEAFF.

V gene TRBV19 combines with J gene TRBJ1-5; 10 nucleotides line up with TRBD1. V was clipped by 3 bases and J by 5 bases; unmatched bases: 4. This CDR3 is built from 15 residues. Germline V gene lookup returns CDR1 LNHDA and CDR2 SQIVND (reference sequence). CDR3 in amino acids: CASSIGTGVDQPQHF. CDR3 in DNA: TGTGCCAGTAGTATCGGGACAGGGGTTGATCAGCCCCAGCATTTT.

The V and J genes are TRBV18 and TRBJ2-3; D unresolved. CDR3 length: 14 amino acids. The V end was cut by 3 bases, the J end by 6 bases, with 13 bases between. Germline V lookup: CDR1 KGHSH, CDR2 LQKENI. CDR3 DNA: TGTGCCAGCTCACCCTCCTATGAAAGGGATACGCAGTATTTT. It codes for CASSPSYERDTQYF.

The rearrangement joins TRBV9 to TRBJ2-7; tentative D call: TRBD1 (6 bases). CDR1 and CDR2 from the germline V gene are SGDLS and YYNGEE. The CDR3 covers 14 residues. Deletions cut 3 bases from V and 0 bases from J, with 10 bases between. The CDR3 here is CASSGGRNSYEQYF. The CDR3 nucleotides are TGTGCCAGCAGCGGGGGGCGGAACTCCTACGAGCAGTACTTC.

The V and J genes are TRBV5-6 and TRBJ2-1; 9 nucleotides align to TRBD2. The J segment lost 8 bases and the V segment lost 2 bases, leaving 5 bases of the junction unmatched. The CDR3 runs 14 residues. Germline-derived CDR1 and CDR2 are SGHDT and YYEEEE. CDR3 nucleotide sequence: TGTGCCAGCAGCTTAGCGGGAGGAGGCGATGAGCAGTTCTTC. Encoded protein: CASSLAGGGDEQFF.

This chain uses TRBV27 with TRBJ1-2; D may be TRBD1 (6 bases). This CDR3 region has 17 residues. Trimming removed 3 bases from V and 1 base from J, with 18 bases in between. The germline V gene encodes CDR1 MNHEY and CDR2 SMNVEV (reference sequence). CDR3 residues: CASSFMGARGNNYGYTF. CDR3 nucleotide sequence: TGTGCCAGCAGTTTCATGGGGGCGAGAGGGAATAACTATGGCTACACCTTC.

The genes are TRBV9 and TRBJ1-1; a weak D match, TRBD1 (6 bases). The V gene lost 6 bases and the J gene lost 7 bases, with 16 bases spanning the gap. The CDR3 runs to 13 residues. Per the germline V gene, CDR1 is SGDLS and CDR2 is YYNGEE. CDR3 nucleotides: TGTGCCAGCAACGTGGACAGTGGAAATGAAGCTTTCTTT. Protein product: CASNVDSGNEAFF.

The chain recombines TRBV4-3 with TRBJ1-5; no definite D call. Germline V gene sequence: CDR1 LGHNA, CDR2 YSLEER. This CDR3 has 15 amino acids. V lost 0 bases, J lost 8 bases, and 14 bases lay in between. CDR3 in DNA: TGCGCCAGCAGCCAAGATTGGCCCCTAGGTGAGCCCCAGCATTTT. Encoded protein: CASSQDWPLGEPQHF.

The chain carries TRBV6-1 and TRBJ1-5; D is uncertain. The CDR3 runs 15 residues. Germline V gives CDR1 MNHNS, CDR2 SASEGT. Between the trimmed V and J ends, which lost 2 bases and 10 bases, there was a span of 18 bases. CDR3: CASSEIQGGRAPQHF. CDR3 coding DNA: TGTGCCAGCAGTGAAATACAAGGCGGAAGGGCCCCCCAGCATTTT.

The count of this clone is one. This sequence joins TRBV2 and TRBJ2-5; D uncertain. V was pared by 2 bases and J by 5 bases, with 9 bases between. The CDR3 is 13 residues long. Germline V gene sequence: CDR1 SNHLY, CDR2 FYNNEI. The CDR3 nucleotides read TGTGCCAGCAGTGAAAAGGGTTGGGAGACCCAGTACTTC. Translated: CASSEKGWETQYF.

This clone was seen a single time. The chain employs TRBV3-1 (or the pseudogene TRBV3-2) and TRBJ2-7; the D is unclear. Trimming took 4 bases from V and 6 from J, leaving 25 bases between them. Per the germline V gene, CDR1 is LGHDT and CDR2 is YNNKEL (reference sequence). The CDR3 length is 17 residues. The CDR3 is CASSPSVLPVGRIEQYF. CDR3 sequence (DNA): TGTGCCAGCAGCCCCTCCGTCCTACCCGTGGGTCGGATCGAGCAGTACTTC.

This chain connects TRBV18 to TRBJ1-3; TRBD1 might be the D (5 bases). Germline assignment: CDR1 KGHSH and CDR2 LQKENI. This CDR3 contains 17 residues. Between the trimmed V and J ends, which lost 1 base and 0 bases, there was a span of 13 bases. In DNA, the CDR3 is TGTGCCAGCTCACCACGGTCGGAGGGGAGCTCTGGAAACACCATATATTTT. Protein product: CASSPRSEGSSGNTIYF.

The rearrangement links TRBV5-6 to TRBJ2-7; no clear D gene. The CDR3 runs to 13 residues. Trimming pared 4 bases from V and 2 bases from J, leaving 10 bases between. Germline V gives CDR1 SGHDT, CDR2 YYEEEE. Here the CDR3 DNA reads TGTGCCAGCAGCCAACGACGAGCCTACGAGCAGTACTTC. It codes for CASSQRRAYEQYF.

This chain connects TRBV19 to TRBJ1-1; D remains unclear. CDR1 is LNHDA and CDR2 is SQIVND in the germline V gene (reference sequence). Trimming removed 5 bases at V and 4 bases at J, with 14 bases between. The CDR3 spans 14 residues. CDR3 nucleotide sequence: TGTGCCAGTAGTGTGGCGGGCATCCCCACTGAAGCTTTCTTT. This encodes CASSVAGIPTEAFF.

The rearrangement links TRBV27 to TRBJ1-1; D call uncertain. Trimming took 5 bases from V and 0 from J, leaving 10 bases between them. The germline CDR1 and CDR2 sequences are MNHEY and SMNVEV (reference sequence). CDR3 size: 14 residues. The CDR3 sequence is CASSPAAVNTEAFF. The DNA of the CDR3 is TGTGCCAGCAGTCCGGCGGCGGTGAACACTGAAGCTTTCTTT.

The genes are TRBV14 and TRBJ1-2, with D maybe TRBD1 (5 bases). The CDR3 is 14 amino acids. V was clipped by 4 bases and J by 7 bases, with 16 bases between them. Germline-derived CDR1 and CDR2 are SGHDN and FVKESK. Here the CDR3 reads CASSLWDLAGGYTF. The CDR3 DNA follows: TGTGCCAGCAGCCTCTGGGACCTGGCGGGTGGCTACACCTTC.

The chain links TRBV3-1 (or the pseudogene TRBV3-2) to TRBJ1-3; weak D call: TRBD1 (6 bases). V lost 1 base and J 2 bases, leaving 15 bases between the germline ends. In germline, CDR1 is LGHDT, CDR2 YNNKEL (reference sequence). The CDR3 consists of 17 residues. The CDR3 DNA follows: TGTGCCAGCAGCCAAGCCTCGGGCGGGGGCACTGGAAACACCATATATTTT. Its translation is CASSQASGGGTGNTIYF.

The rearrangement uses TRBV5-4 and TRBJ1-2; D perhaps matches TRBD1 (6 bases). Germline CDR1 and CDR2: SGHNT and YYREEE (reference sequence). There are 17 residues in the CDR3. With 0 bases removed from V and 4 bases from J, the gap between germline ends came to 19 bases. This chain's CDR3 is CASSLGGGMSGFYGYTF. The CDR3, as DNA: TGTGCCAGCAGCTTGGGGGGGGGCATGTCGGGATTCTATGGCTACACCTTC.